Listed here is a single TCR beta chain. This table comes from immunoSEQ multiplex PCR, and its TCRdb copy is limited to in-frame clones, with some not included. The table lists about 74,000 clones, under 90% of them singletons. This entry is derived from a study of PD-L1 blockade in urothelial cancer. The V gene end was trimmed by 5 bases and the J gene end by 3 bases; junction bases not matched to a gene: 7. Germline V gene lookup returns CDR1 SGHVS and CDR2 FNYEAQ. This CDR3 spans 15 amino acids. The time point: pretreatment peripheral blood. The source was PBMCs, collected around atezolizumab (anti-PD-L1) treatment. The rearrangement joins TRBV7-6 to TRBJ2-4, with TRBD2 matching 7 bases. This clonotype originated in a man in his 70s with urothelial cancer. The CDR3 sequence is CASSPRSGGKNIQYF. The CDR3, as DNA: TGTGCCAGCAGCCCTCGGTCGGGAGGCAAAAACATTCAGTACTTC.